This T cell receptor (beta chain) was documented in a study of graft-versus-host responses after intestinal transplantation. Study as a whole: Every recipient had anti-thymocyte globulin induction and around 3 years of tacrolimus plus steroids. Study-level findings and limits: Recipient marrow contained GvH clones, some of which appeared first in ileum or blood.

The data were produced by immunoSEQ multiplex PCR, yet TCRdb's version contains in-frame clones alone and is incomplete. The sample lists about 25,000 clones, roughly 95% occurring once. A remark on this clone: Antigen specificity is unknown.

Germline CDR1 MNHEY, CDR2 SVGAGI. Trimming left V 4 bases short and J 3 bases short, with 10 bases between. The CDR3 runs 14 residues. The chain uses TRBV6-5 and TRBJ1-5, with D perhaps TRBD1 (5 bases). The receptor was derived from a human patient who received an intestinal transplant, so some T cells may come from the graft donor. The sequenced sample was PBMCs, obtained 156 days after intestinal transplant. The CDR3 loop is CASSLGRFNQPQHF. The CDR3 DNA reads TGTGCCAGCAGTTTGGGACGGTTCAATCAGCCCCAGCATTTT.